The clone carrying this T cell receptor beta chain was observed a handful of times. What it binds is unknown. In the authors' workflow: Built for papillary thyroid cancer, a distant-metastasis classifier drew on CDR3 differences across clinicopathological groups. Using MiXCR, TCRdb reanalyzed the PCR reads. These V and J calls originate from TCRdb's pipeline instead of the authors' own analysis. The repertoire holds fewer than 20,000 clones, with just under 30% as singletons. This specimen comes from a study of metastatic and nonmetastatic thyroid tumors. Study information: Repertoires of blood and of tissue (tumor or nodule) from malignant and benign thyroid patients were compared. Study-level findings and limits: It was reportedly found that TCR beta diversity was significantly higher in malignant thyroid tumors than in benign nodules, a difference seen in both blood and tumor samples.

Each patient went into thyroid surgery without having received any treatment. Germline CDR1 and CDR2: MNHNS and SASEGT. The length of the CDR3 is 15 residues. V lost 5 bases to trimming and J lost 1 base, with 9 bases between them. The sample was tumor tissue. This sequence originates from a male donor with papillary thyroid cancer or a benign thyroid nodule (not recorded which). Some clones in this sample may be carry-over from other donors' samples. This sequence joins TRBV6-1 and TRBJ2-6; D uncertain. Here the CDR3 reads CASSPQRSGANVLTF. CDR3 DNA sequence: TGTGCCAGCAGTCCCCAGAGGTCTGGGGCCAACGTCCTGACTTTC.